Each of the 18 T cell receptor beta chains below was sequenced from the same sample in a study of T cell responses to AZD1222 COVID-19 vaccine (dated by TCRdb to about 2021). The library was prepared using the immunoSEQ multiplex PCR assay. TCRdb's version of the immuneACCESS table is confined to in-frame rearrangements and falls short of the full clone set. An unresolved V gene accounts for under half of the shortfall where checked; the remainder is of unknown origin. This sample comprises more than 110,000 clones, over 90% of them detected only once. The ten largest clonotypes hold 3% to 4% of the sample. Per the publication, the time point label means: about 28 days (+/-7) after the second vaccine dose. Specimen: peripheral blood, collected 28 days after the second AZD1222 dose. Receptor source: an adult who received the AZD1222 COVID-19 vaccine.

The rearrangement uses TRBV12-1 and TRBJ2-3; the table's D call of TRBD2 was not tested on the DNA. TRBV12-1 is termed a pseudogene. The CDR3 loop spans 16 amino acids. CDR3 coding DNA: TGTGCCCCCCGGGGCGGGATGGGCCATAGCACAGATACGCAGTATTTT. Amino acid sequence: CAPRGGMGHSTDTQYF.

This clone was observed once. The chain joins TRBV6-5 to TRBJ2-7; TRBD2 matches 8 bases. The CDR3 is made up of 14 amino acids. Germline V gene data show CDR1 as MNHEY and CDR2 as SVGAGI. After removal of 6 bases from V and 5 bases from J, the junction contained 9 bases not matched to a gene. CDR3 protein: CASRDGTRVHEQYF. CDR3 bases: TGTGCCAGCAGGGATGGGACTAGGGTCCACGAGCAGTACTTC.

The chain carries TRBV6-1 and TRBJ1-6; possible D gene TRBD1, 5 bases. The V and J ends lost 0 bases and 6 bases respectively, with 9 bases between them. The CDR3 covers 15 residues. Germline V gene lookup returns CDR1 MNHNS and CDR2 SASEGT. CDR3 region: CASSEAGGINSPLHF. Written as DNA, the CDR3 is TGTGCCAGCAGTGAAGCGGGGGGAATTAATTCACCCCTCCACTTT.

The rearrangement links TRBV9 to TRBJ2-1; 10 bases map to TRBD2. CDR1 and CDR2 from the germline V gene are SGDLS and YYNGEE. Trimming removed 0 bases from V and 4 bases from J; junction bases left unmatched: 10. The CDR3 runs 18 residues. The CDR3 sequence: CASSVATPTSGLYNEQFF. The DNA of the CDR3 is TGTGCCAGCAGCGTAGCAACACCGACTAGCGGGCTTTACAATGAGCAGTTCTTC. The entire variable domain, with the rest obtained from reference TRBV9 and TRBJ2-1, is as follows: DSGVTQTPKHLITATGQRVTLRCSPRSGDLSVYWYQQSLDQGLQFLIQYYNGEERAKGNILERFSAQQFPDLHSELNLSSLELGDSALYFCASSVATPTSGLYNEQFFGPGTRLTVL.

This clone was seen more than once but under ten times. This chain connects TRBV24-1 to TRBJ1-2; D gene uncertain. The CDR3 is 10 amino acids. Germline loops: CDR1 KGHDR, CDR2 SFDVKD. The V end lost 7 bases, the J end lost 6 bases, and 5 bases lay between the germline ends. As DNA, the CDR3 is TGTGCCACCAGGAGAGATGGCTACACCTTC. As protein: CATRRDGYTF.

The chain is built from TRBV12-5 and TRBJ2-1, with 7 bases that match TRBD1. V trimming: 4 bases; J trimming: 4 bases; junction bases outside the gene matches: 10. The germline V gene has CDR1 LGHNT and CDR2 FRNRAP. The CDR3 sequence is 16 residues long. The CDR3 DNA follows: TGTGCTAGTGGTTGGGACGCCGGGACAGAGTACAATGAGCAGTTCTTC. This translates into CASGWDAGTEYNEQFF. The full variable domain, in which reference TRBV12-5 and TRBJ2-1 provide the parts outside the CDR3, is DARVTQTPRHKVTEMGQEVTMRCQPILGHNTVFWYRQTMMQGLELLAYFRNRAPLDDSGMPKDRFSAEMPDATLATLKIQPSEPRDSAVYFCASGWDAGTEYNEQFFGPGTRLTVL.

This clone was counted once. The V gene is TRBV7-2, the J gene TRBJ2-1, with TRBD2 matching 8 bases. CDR1 is SGHTA, CDR2 FQGNSA, per germline. The CDR3 sequence is 17 residues long. V trimming: 5 bases; J trimming: 1 base; junction bases outside the gene matches: 10. The CDR3 spells CASSTRLAPRSYNEQFF. In DNA form, the CDR3 reads TGTGCCAGCAGCACACGACTAGCGCCTCGGTCCTACAATGAGCAGTTCTTC.

In its sample, this clone was seen once. V gene TRBV6-1 combines with J gene TRBJ1-4; D unresolved. The germline V and J ends were trimmed by 2 bases and 3 bases, with 10 bases remaining between them. Germline loops: CDR1 MNHNS, CDR2 SASEGT. This CDR3 is built from 15 residues. DNA for the CDR3: TGTGCCAGCAGTGAATTTCAAGCCCCTAATGAAAAACTGTTTTTT. It yields the protein CASSEFQAPNEKLFF.

The chain combines TRBV19 with TRBJ1-1; 10 positions agree with TRBD1. The CDR3 has 15 amino acids. J gave up 9 bases and V 4 bases, and 11 bases lay outside the gene matches. Germline CDR1 LNHDA, CDR2 SQIVND (reference sequence). Written as DNA, the CDR3 is TGTGCCAGTAGTACAACATCGACAGGGGGCTTTAAAGCTTTCTTT. This translates into CASSTTSTGGFKAFF. The full variable domain, rest sourced from reference TRBV19 and TRBJ1-1, is DGGITQSPKYLFRKEGQNVTLSCEQNLNHDAMYWYRQDPGQGLRLIYYSQIVNDFQKGDIAEGYSVSREKKESFPLTVTSAQKNPTAFYLCASSTTSTGGFKAFFGQGTRLTVV.

The gene calls are TRBV19 and TRBJ1-1; D is undetermined. With 6 bases removed from V and 5 bases from J, the gap between germline ends came to 13 bases. In germline, CDR1 is LNHDA, CDR2 SQIVND (reference sequence). The length of the CDR3 is 13 residues. The DNA for the CDR3 is TGTGCCAGTAGGGCCGCTTGGGGAACTGAAGCTTTCTTT. It encodes CASRAAWGTEAFF.

The V and J genes are TRBV6-2 or TRBV6-3 and TRBJ1-1; D perhaps matches TRBD1 (6 bases). Germline-derived CDR1 and CDR2 are MNHEY and SVGEGT. The V end was cut by 0 bases, the J end by 6 bases, with 11 bases between. This CDR3 spans 14 amino acids. In nucleotides, the CDR3 is TGTGCCAGCAGTTACTCGAACAGGGCCTCTGAAGCTTTCTTT. Encoded protein: CASSYSNRASEAFF.

J is TRBJ1-2 and V is TRBV28; D gene unclear. Germline loops: CDR1 MDHEN, CDR2 SYDVKM. The CDR3 length is 15 residues. V lost 6 bases and J lost 5, with 19 bases in between. The CDR3 DNA reads TGTGCCAGCAGCCTTCGCCAGCGCCGAAGTTATGGCTACACCTTC. It is translated as CASSLRQRRSYGYTF.

This sequence joins TRBV29-1 and TRBJ2-7; D remains unclear. Germline V gene data show CDR1 as SQVTM and CDR2 as ANQGSEA. The CDR3 covers 12 residues. Trimming stripped 6 bases from V and 2 bases from J, with 11 bases between. The CDR3 DNA sequence: TGCAGCGTGGGGTTTGGGGCCTACGAGCAGTACTTC. Amino acid sequence: CSVGFGAYEQYF.

This clone has just a few counts. The chain links TRBV5-1 to TRBJ2-7, with D perhaps matching TRBD2 (7 bases). V was trimmed by 6 bases and J by 6 bases, leaving 13 bases between them. This CDR3 comprises 12 residues. CDR1 is SGHRS, CDR2 YFSETQ, per germline. CDR3 nucleotides: TGCGCCAGCAACGCGGGGGCCAGCGAGCAGTACTTC. Translating it yields CASNAGASEQYF.

The J gene is TRBJ1-3, the V gene TRBV11-3; no reliable D call. The CDR3 covers 17 residues. Germline values: CDR1 SGHNT, CDR2 YENEEA. V was trimmed by 3 bases and J by 1 base, leaving 16 bases between them. Here the CDR3 reads CASSFLDRMRSGNTIYF. CDR3 DNA sequence: TGTGCCAGCAGCTTCCTCGACCGGATGCGGTCTGGAAACACCATATATTTT.

The genes are TRBV27 and TRBJ2-7; 7 bases match TRBD1. This CDR3 has 14 residues. J gave up 9 bases and V 5 bases, and 13 bases lay outside the gene matches. Germline V lookup: CDR1 MNHEY, CDR2 SMNVEV (reference sequence). Written as DNA, the CDR3 is TGTGCCAGCAGTCTAAGACAGGGCCAGGTGGGGCAGTACTTC. Translating it yields CASSLRQGQVGQYF.

The chain couples TRBV4-2 to TRBJ2-5; 10 positions match TRBD2. CDR1 is LGHNA, CDR2 YNFKEQ, per germline. Unmatched junction bases numbered 3, after V lost 0 bases and J lost 5 bases. This CDR3 has 15 amino acids. Written as DNA, the CDR3 is TGTGCCAGCAGCCAAGATGGTAGCGGGAGGGAGACCCAGTACTTC. This gives the protein CASSQDGSGRETQYF.

The chain joins TRBV3-1 (or the pseudogene TRBV3-2) to TRBJ1-2; D possibly corresponds to TRBD1 (6 bases). The CDR3 runs to 16 residues. V was pared by 4 bases and J by 3 bases, with 18 bases between. CDR1 LGHDT and CDR2 YNNKEL come from the germline V gene (reference sequence). CDR3 region: CASSLLGGGQDYGYTF. CDR3 in DNA: TGTGCCAGCAGCCTGCTAGGGGGGGGCCAAGACTATGGCTACACCTTC.